This is a list of T cell receptor beta chains from one sample in a study of T cell repertoires in cytomegalovirus infection. TCRdb re-called the reads through MiXCR, storing one row per CDR3 protein. Of 110,000 to 150,000 distinct CDR3 sequences in the sample, roughly 32% were seen once. For these receptors, no antigen is known. This specimen was CD8+ T cells from cultured PBMCs, taken from culture after CMV antigen stimulation. These receptors all come from a human donor in good health (CMV status not recorded). Some clones in this sample may be carry-over from other donors' samples. CDR3s include the opening cysteine and the closing phenylalanine or tryptophan. Fields, in order: clone size, J gene, V gene, D gene, CDR3 protein, CDR3 DNA. The D gene is left open where the match is weak. Clone size is given for some rows only: seen once, a few or many times, or a class if the clone is expanded.

>.|TRBJ1-5|TRBV4-1|TRBD1
CASSQTQGAYNQPQHF
TGCGCCAGCAGCCAAACTCAGGGGGCGTACAATCAGCCCCAGCATTTT
>.|TRBJ2-1|TRBV2|TRBD1
CASRRQGMDEQFF
TGTGCCAGCAGGCGACAGGGGATGGATGAGCAGTTCTTC
>many|TRBJ2-1|TRBV27|.
CASSTYNEQFF
TGTGCCAGCAGCACATACAATGAGCAGTTCTTC
>few|TRBJ1-5|TRBV29-1|TRBD1
CSARQGSQPQHF
TGCAGCGCCAGACAGGGGAGCCAGCCCCAGCATTTT
>many|TRBJ1-5|TRBV20-1|.
CSARDIQGERPQHF
TGCAGTGCTAGAGATATCCAGGGAGAAAGGCCCCAGCATTTT
>few|TRBJ2-1|TRBV29-1|TRBD2
CSVDGLAGGPGSYNEQFF
TGCAGCGTTGATGGGCTAGCGGGGGGGCCCGGGTCCTACAATGAGCAGTTCTTC
>few|TRBJ2-5|TRBV12-3/TRBV12-4|.
CASSLRGYLETQYF
TGTGCCAGCAGTTTAAGGGGATATCTAGAGACCCAGTACTTC
>.|TRBJ2-5|TRBV4-2|.
CASSQELRRETQYF
TGTGCCAGCAGCCAAGAACTTCGGCGGGAGACCCAGTACTTC
>.|TRBJ2-1|TRBV29-1|TRBD1
CSVAGTGFNEQFF
TGCAGCGTTGCCGGGACAGGTTTTAATGAGCAGTTCTTC
>many|TRBJ2-1|TRBV12-5|TRBD1
CASGLVDLPTGLEQFF
TGTGCTAGTGGTTTGGTCGACCTCCCGACAGGGCTTGAGCAGTTCTTC
>.|TRBJ2-7|TRBV20-1|.
CSAHTVSSYEQYF
TGCAGTGCCCACACAGTGAGTAGCTACGAGCAGTACTTC
>few|TRBJ2-2|TRBV12-3/TRBV12-4|.
CASSTWDPMNTGELFF
TGTGCCAGCAGTACGTGGGACCCGATGAACACCGGGGAGCTGTTTTTT
>.|TRBJ2-3|TRBV18|.
CASSPRVPDTQYF
TGTGCCAGCTCACCCAGGGTTCCAGATACGCAGTATTTT
>few|TRBJ2-7|TRBV19|TRBD1
CASSQDRTYEQYF
TGTGCCAGTAGTCAGGACAGGACCTACGAGCAGTACTTC
>.|TRBJ1-6|TRBV27|.
CASSYPNRASPLHF
TGTGCCAGCAGCTATCCAAACAGGGCTTCACCCCTCCACTTT
>.|TRBJ2-7|TRBV7-6|TRBD1
CASSLAGTGIEQYF
TGTGCCAGCAGCTTAGCTGGGACAGGGATCGAGCAGTACTTC
>few|TRBJ1-1|TRBV4-1|.
CASSPWASEAFF
TGCGCCAGCAGCCCTTGGGCGTCTGAAGCTTTCTTT
>.|TRBJ2-5|TRBV4-1|.
CASSQEDWSSLETQYF
TGCGCCAGCAGCCAGGAGGACTGGAGTAGCTTGGAGACCCAGTACTTC
>.|TRBJ2-4|TRBV29-1|.
CSVRSAGQAKNIQYF
TGCAGCGTCCGTTCGGCGGGACAGGCCAAAAACATTCAGTACTTC
>many|TRBJ1-1|TRBV6-5|.
CASSYSRTGTATEAFF
TGTGCCAGCAGTTACTCGAGGACGGGGACTGCCACTGAAGCTTTCTTT
>.|TRBJ2-5|TRBV12-3/TRBV12-4|.
CASSLRVLGTQYF
TGTGCCAGCAGTTTAAGGGTTCTCGGGACCCAGTACTTC
>.|TRBJ2-6|TRBV25-1|.
CASSEYTSGANVLTF
TGTGCCAGCAGTGAATACACCTCTGGGGCCAACGTCCTGACTTTC
>few|TRBJ2-1|TRBV24-1|TRBD2
CATSDGLAGTHSYNEQFF
TGTGCCACCAGTGATGGGCTAGCGGGGACGCACTCCTACAATGAGCAGTTCTTC